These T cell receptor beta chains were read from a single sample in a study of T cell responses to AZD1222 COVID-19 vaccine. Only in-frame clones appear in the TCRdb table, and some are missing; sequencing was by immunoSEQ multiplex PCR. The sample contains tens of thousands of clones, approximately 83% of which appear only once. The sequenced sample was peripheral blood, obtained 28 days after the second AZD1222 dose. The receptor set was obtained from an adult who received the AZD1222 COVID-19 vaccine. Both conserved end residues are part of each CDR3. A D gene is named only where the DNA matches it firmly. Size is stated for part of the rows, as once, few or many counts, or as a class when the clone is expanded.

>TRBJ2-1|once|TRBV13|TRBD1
TGTGCCAGCAGCTCCACGTACCGGGACAGGAAAAACAATGAGCAGTTCTTC
CASSSTYRDRKNNEQFF
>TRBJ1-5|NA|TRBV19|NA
TGTGCCAGTAGTATAAGTAGGTGGGGTGTGGGCAATCAGCCCCAGCATTTT
CASSISRWGVGNQPQHF
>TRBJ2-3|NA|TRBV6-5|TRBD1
TGTGCCAGCAGTAAGACAGGGGACTTCACAGATACGCAGTATTTT
CASSKTGDFTDTQYF
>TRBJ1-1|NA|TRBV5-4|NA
TGTGCCAGCACCCTCACCGGCGGTAACACTGAAGCTTTCTTT
CASTLTGGNTEAFF
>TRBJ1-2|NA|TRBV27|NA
TGTGCCAGCAGGGCTGCGGGGGGTACTAACTATGGCTACACCTTC
CASRAAGGTNYGYTF
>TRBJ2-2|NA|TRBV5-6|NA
TGTGCCAGCAGCTTCCAACGCACCGGGGAGCTGTTTTTT
CASSFQRTGELFF
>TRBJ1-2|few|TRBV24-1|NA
TGTGCCACCAGCGACCCGAGGGGAACCGATTATGGCTACACCTTC
CATSDPRGTDYGYTF
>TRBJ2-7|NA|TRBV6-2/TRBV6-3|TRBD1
TGTGCCAGCAGTTACTGGGACAGGGGCAGGTACGAGCAGTACTTC
CASSYWDRGRYEQYF
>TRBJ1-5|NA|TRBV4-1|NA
TGCGCCAGCAGCCAATTTGGGACGGGGAGCAATCAGCCCCAGCATTTT
CASSQFGTGSNQPQHF
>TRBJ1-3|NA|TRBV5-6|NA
TGTGCCAGCAGCTTGTACTTTACTGGAAACACCATATATTTT
CASSLYFTGNTIYF
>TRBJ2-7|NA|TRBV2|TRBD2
TGTGCCAGCAGTGGAGGGACTAGCGGCTACGAGCAGTACTTC
CASSGGTSGYEQYF
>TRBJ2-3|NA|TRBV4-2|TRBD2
TGTGCCAGCAGCCAGAGGGGACTAGTGGGCACAGATACGCAGTATTTT
CASSQRGLVGTDTQYF
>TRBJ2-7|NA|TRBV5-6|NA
TGTGCCAGCAGCTTACCCACAGGGATAACCTACGAGCAGTACTTC
CASSLPTGITYEQYF
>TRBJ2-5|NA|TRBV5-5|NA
TGTGCCAGCAGCTTGGCATGGGAGACCCAGTACTTC
CASSLAWETQYF
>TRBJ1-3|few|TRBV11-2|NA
TGTGCCAGCAGTCGAGGGTCCTCAGAGCAGAACACCATATATTTT
CASSRGSSEQNTIYF
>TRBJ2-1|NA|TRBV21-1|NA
TGTGCCAGCAGCAGGGATCGGACAGTTGAGCAGTTCTTC
CASSRDRTVEQFF
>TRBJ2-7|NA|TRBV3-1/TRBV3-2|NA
TGTGCCAGCAGCCCCCAAGGCGAGAGCTCCTACGAGCAGTACTTC
CASSPQGESSYEQYF
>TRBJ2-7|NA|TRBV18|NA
TGTGCCAGCTCCCACCTGGGACGGAAATACTACGAGCAGTACTTC
CASSHLGRKYYEQYF
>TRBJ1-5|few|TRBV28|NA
TGTGCCAGCAGTTTAACGGGGGGTGGGCAGCCCCAGCATTTT
CASSLTGGGQPQHF
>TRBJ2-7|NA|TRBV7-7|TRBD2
TGTGCTAGCAGCTTGGGGACTAGCGGGCCCACCAGCCTATACGAGCAGTACTTC
CASSLGTSGPTSLYEQYF
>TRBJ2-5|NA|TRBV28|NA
TGTGCCAGCCGCAAAGACCGGACAGACCAAGAGACCCAGTACTTC
CASRKDRTDQETQYF
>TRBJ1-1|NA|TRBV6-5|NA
TGTGCCAGCGGCCGAGGTCATGAAGCTTTCTTT
CASGRGHEAFF
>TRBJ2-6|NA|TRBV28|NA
TGTGCCTCTTCGGAGAGTATTAGGGCCTCTGGGGCCAACGTCCTGACTTTC
CASSESIRASGANVLTF
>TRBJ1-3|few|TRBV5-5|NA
TGTGCCAGCAGACCTGGACAGACCCGCTCTGGAAACACCATATATTTT
CASRPGQTRSGNTIYF
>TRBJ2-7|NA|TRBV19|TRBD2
TGTGCCAGTAAAGAGCGGGGGGGCCTCGACGAGCAGTACTTC
CASKERGGLDEQYF
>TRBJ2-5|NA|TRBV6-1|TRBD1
TGTGCCAGCAGTGAAGCGGGGACAGGGGGCAGAGAGACCCAGTACTTC
CASSEAGTGGRETQYF
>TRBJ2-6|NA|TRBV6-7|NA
TGTGCCAGCAGAACACATGGCTCTGGGGCCAACGTCCTGACTTTC
CASRTHGSGANVLTF
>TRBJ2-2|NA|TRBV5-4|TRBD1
TGTGCCAGCAGCTATGACAGGGTTTTCACCGGGGAGCTGTTTTTT
CASSYDRVFTGELFF
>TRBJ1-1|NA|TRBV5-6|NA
TGTGCCAGCAGCTTGCTTGCGGGTAAGAACACTGAAGCTTTCTTT
CASSLLAGKNTEAFF
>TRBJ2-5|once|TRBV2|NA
TGTGCCAGCAGTGAGGACAACCAAGAGACCCAGTACTTC
CASSEDNQETQYF
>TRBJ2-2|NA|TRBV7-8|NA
TGTGCCAGCAGCTTTGTACACGGGGAGCTGTTTTTT
CASSFVHGELFF
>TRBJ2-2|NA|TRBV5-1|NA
TGCGCCAGCTCGGCGACTTTCAGTCAAACCGGGGAGCTGTTTTTT
CASSATFSQTGELFF
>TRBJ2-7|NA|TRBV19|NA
TGTGCCAGTAGTATCTCGGACAGCAGTGGCGAGCAGTACTTC
CASSISDSSGEQYF
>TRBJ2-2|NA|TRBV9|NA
TGTGCCAGCAGCGTAGAAACCGGGGAGCTGTTTTTT
CASSVETGELFF
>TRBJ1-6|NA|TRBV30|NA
TGTGCCTGGACGACAGTCTATAATTCACCCCTCCACTTT
CAWTTVYNSPLHF
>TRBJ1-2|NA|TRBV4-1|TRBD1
TGCGCCAGCAGCCAAGACCCCTGGACAGGGAATGGCTACACCTTC
CASSQDPWTGNGYTF
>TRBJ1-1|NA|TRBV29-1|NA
TGCAGCGTCCCCTTAATGGGGGGGCCTGATATGAACACTGAAGCTTTCTTT
CSVPLMGGPDMNTEAFF
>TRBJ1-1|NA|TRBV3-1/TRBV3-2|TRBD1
TGTGCCAGCAGCCAAGGAGGGACAGGGCTCACTGAAGCTTTCTTT
CASSQGGTGLTEAFF
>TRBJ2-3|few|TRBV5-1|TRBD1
TGCGCCAGCAGTCTTCAGGGGGCGGGAGATACGCAGTATTTT
CASSLQGAGDTQYF
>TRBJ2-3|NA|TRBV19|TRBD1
TGTGCCAGTACTCGGGGGACAGGGAGCACAGATACGCAGTATTTT
CASTRGTGSTDTQYF
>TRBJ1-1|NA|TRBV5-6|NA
TGTGCCAGCAGCGAGACGGGGGGACCTTGGGTAGGGAACACTGAAGCTTTCTTT
CASSETGGPWVGNTEAFF
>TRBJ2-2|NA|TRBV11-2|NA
TGTGCCAGCAGCTTAGTCAGGGCCGGGGAGCTGTTTTTT
CASSLVRAGELFF
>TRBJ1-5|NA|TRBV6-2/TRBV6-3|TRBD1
TGTGCCAGCAGTTACGAGGGACAGGGCATGGGAAGCAATCAGCCCCAGCATTTT
CASSYEGQGMGSNQPQHF
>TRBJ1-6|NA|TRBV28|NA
TGTGCCAGCAGTCAGACGGGGGATAATTCACCCCTCCACTTT
CASSQTGDNSPLHF
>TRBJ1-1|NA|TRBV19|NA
TGTGCCAGCTCCCGCAGAGTCTATGAAGCTTTCTTT
CASSRRVYEAFF
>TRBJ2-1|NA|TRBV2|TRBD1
TGTGCCAGCAGTGATTTGACAGGGGCGCACAATGAGCAGTTCTTC
CASSDLTGAHNEQFF
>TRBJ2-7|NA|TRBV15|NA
TGTGCCACCAGCCACGAGCGGGCCTCGGGCTACGAGCAGTACTTC
CATSHERASGYEQYF
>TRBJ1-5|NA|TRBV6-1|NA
TGTGCCAGCAGTGAAACAGGGATACAGCCCCAGCATTTT
CASSETGIQPQHF
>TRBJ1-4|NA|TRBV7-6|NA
TGTGCCAGCAGCTTATATCAGGGTTATAATGAAAAACTGTTTTTT
CASSLYQGYNEKLFF
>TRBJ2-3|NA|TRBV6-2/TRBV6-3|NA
TGTGCCAGCAGCACGGGGCTTTGGGATACGCAGTATTTT
CASSTGLWDTQYF
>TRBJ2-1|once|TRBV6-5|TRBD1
TGTGCCAGCAGTTACTCGACCGGGACAGGGTACAATGAGCAGTTCTTC
CASSYSTGTGYNEQFF
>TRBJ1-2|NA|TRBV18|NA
TGTGCCAGCTCACCATGGGGCTACCTTAACTATGGCTACACCTTC
CASSPWGYLNYGYTF
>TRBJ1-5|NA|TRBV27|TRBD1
TGTGCCAGCACCCAAGGGACAGGAGGAAATCAGCCCCAGCATTTT
CASTQGTGGNQPQHF
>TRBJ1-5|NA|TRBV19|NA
TGTGCCAGTAGTCCCGGGGTTCAGCCCCAGCATTTT
CASSPGVQPQHF
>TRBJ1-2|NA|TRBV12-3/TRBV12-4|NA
TGTGCCAGCAGTTGGGGTTTGAACTATGGCTACACCTTC
CASSWGLNYGYTF
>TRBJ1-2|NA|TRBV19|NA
TGTGCCAGTAGCAAACAGGGAGCGACTAACTATGGCTACACCTTC
CASSKQGATNYGYTF
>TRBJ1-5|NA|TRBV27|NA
TGTGCCAGCAGTTTATGGCGAAATCAGCCCCAGCATTTT
CASSLWRNQPQHF
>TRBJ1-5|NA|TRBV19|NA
TGTGCCAGTAGTATAGATCTTGGCAATCAGCCCCAGCATTTT
CASSIDLGNQPQHF
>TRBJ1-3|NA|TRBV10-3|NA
TGTGCCATCAGTGTAGGTGGGAGCTCTGGAAACACCATATATTTT
CAISVGGSSGNTIYF